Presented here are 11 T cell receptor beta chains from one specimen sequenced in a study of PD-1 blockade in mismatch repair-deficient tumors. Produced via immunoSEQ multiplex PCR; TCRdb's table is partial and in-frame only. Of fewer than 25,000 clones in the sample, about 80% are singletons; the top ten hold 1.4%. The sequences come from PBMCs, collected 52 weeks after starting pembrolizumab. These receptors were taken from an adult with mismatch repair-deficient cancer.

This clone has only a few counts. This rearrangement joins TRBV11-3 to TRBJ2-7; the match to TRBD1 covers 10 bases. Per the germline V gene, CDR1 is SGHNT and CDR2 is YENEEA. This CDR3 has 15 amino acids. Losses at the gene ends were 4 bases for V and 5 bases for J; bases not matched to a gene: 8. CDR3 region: CASSYMTGGYHEQYF. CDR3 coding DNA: TGTGCCAGCAGCTACATGACAGGGGGCTATCACGAGCAGTACTTC.

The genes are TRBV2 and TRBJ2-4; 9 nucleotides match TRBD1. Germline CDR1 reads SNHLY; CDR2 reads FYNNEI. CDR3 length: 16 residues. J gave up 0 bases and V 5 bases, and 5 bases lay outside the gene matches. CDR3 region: CASSMGQGLAKNIQYF. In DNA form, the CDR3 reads TGTGCCAGCAGTATGGGACAGGGCCTAGCCAAAAACATTCAGTACTTC.

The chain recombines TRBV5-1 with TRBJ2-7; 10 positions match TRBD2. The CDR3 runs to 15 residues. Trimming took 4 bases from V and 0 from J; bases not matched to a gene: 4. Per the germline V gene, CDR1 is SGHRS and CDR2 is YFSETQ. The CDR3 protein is CASSGGLAASYEQYF. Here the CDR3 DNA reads TGCGCCAGCAGCGGCGGACTAGCGGCCTCCTACGAGCAGTACTTC.

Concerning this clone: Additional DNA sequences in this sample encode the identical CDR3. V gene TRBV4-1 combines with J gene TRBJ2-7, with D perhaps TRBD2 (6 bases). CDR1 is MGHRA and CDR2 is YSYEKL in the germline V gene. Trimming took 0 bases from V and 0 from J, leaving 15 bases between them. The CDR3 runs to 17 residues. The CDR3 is CASSQETSGPASYEQYF. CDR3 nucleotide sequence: TGCGCCAGCAGCCAAGAAACCAGCGGGCCTGCCTCCTACGAGCAGTACTTC.

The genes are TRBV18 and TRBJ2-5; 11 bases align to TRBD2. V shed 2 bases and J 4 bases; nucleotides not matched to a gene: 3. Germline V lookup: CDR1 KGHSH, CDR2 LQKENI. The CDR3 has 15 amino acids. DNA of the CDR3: TGTGCCAGCTCACCAAAAGGACTAGCGGGAGAGACCCAGTACTTC. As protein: CASSPKGLAGETQYF.

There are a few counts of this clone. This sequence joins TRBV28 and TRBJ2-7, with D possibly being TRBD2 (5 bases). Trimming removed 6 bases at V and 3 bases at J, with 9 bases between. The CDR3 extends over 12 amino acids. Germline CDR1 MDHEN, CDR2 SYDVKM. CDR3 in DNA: TGTGCCAGCAGCCTGACTATCTACGAGCAGTACTTC. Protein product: CASSLTIYEQYF.

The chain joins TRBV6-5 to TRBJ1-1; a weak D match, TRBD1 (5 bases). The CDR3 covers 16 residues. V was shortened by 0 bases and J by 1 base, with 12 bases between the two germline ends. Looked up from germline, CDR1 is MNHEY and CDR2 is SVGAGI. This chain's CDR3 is CASSYSGGRKNTEAFF. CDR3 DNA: TGTGCCAGCAGTTACTCGGGGGGACGGAAGAACACTGAAGCTTTCTTT.

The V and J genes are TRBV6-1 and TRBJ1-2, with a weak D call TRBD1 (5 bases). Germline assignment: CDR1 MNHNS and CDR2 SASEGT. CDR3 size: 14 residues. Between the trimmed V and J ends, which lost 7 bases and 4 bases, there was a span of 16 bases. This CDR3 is CASKSPGLGYGYTF. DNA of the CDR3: TGTGCCAGCAAGTCCCCAGGGTTGGGCTATGGCTACACCTTC.

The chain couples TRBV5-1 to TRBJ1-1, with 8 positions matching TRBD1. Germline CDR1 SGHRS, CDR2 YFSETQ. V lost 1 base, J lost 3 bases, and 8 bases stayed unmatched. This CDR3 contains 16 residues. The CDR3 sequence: CASSLWQGALDTEAFF. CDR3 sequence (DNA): TGCGCCAGCAGCTTGTGGCAGGGGGCTTTGGACACTGAAGCTTTCTTT.

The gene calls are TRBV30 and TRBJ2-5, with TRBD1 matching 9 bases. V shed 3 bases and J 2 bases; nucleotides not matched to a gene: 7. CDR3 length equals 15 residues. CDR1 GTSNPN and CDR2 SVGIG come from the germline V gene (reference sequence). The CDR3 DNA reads TGTGCCTGGAGCCTTACAGGGGGCGGGCAAGAGACCCAGTACTTC. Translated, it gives CAWSLTGGGQETQYF.

CDR3: CASSRDRGLLVLHF. The CDR3 bases are TGTGCCAGCAGCCGGGACAGGGGGCTATTGGTCCTCCACTTT. The chain combines TRBV6-5 with TRBJ1-6, with 12 bases aligning to TRBD1. J gave up 15 bases and V 6 bases, and 9 bases lay outside the gene matches. This CDR3 comprises 14 residues. The V gene's germline CDR1 is MNHEY and CDR2 SVGAGI.